The T cell receptor (beta chain) under discussion was sequenced for a study of control samples from healthy donors and cancer patients. The method was immunoSEQ multiplex PCR; TCRdb's version includes in-frame clones alone and lacks a portion of them. This sample has tens of thousands of clones, with 93% found just once. This CDR3 has 15 residues. V lost 6 bases and J 7 bases, leaving 16 bases between the germline ends. The V gene's germline CDR1 is PRHDT and CDR2 FYEKMQ (reference sequence). The TCR sequence derives from a woman aged 40 to 50 with lung cancer. Sequenced sample: PBMCs. V gene TRBV13 combines with J gene TRBJ1-6; possible D gene TRBD1, 6 bases. The CDR3 here is CASSLQGYRNSPLHF. The CDR3 nucleotides are TGTGCCAGCAGTCTACAGGGCTACCGGAATTCACCCCTCCACTTT. Full variable domain (outside the CDR3, taken from reference TRBV13 and TRBJ1-6): AAGVIQSPRHLIKEKRETATLKCYPIPRHDTVYWYQQGPGQDPQFLISFYEKMQSDKGSIPDRFSAQQFSDYHSELNMSSLELGDSALYFCASSLQGYRNSPLHFGNGTRLTVT.